This T cell receptor beta chain came from a study of early T cells in non-severe SARS-CoV-2 infection (dated by TCRdb to the early 2020s). In the study overall: Bulk RNA from unsorted whole blood was used for TCR sequencing, so alpha and beta chains could not be paired.

The CDR3 has 16 amino acids, counting the end cysteine and phenylalanine. The retained sequence is limited to the CDR3, 48 bases, with the frame set at the first base. CDR1 is given as SGHRS and CDR2 as YFSETQ, both from the germline V gene. V lost 4 bases and J lost 3 bases; the stretch between them is 20 bases long. Receptor libraries were prepared by 5' RACE. Instrument on record: NextSeq 500. In the TCR library protocol, unique molecular identifiers were attached to individual cDNA molecules to correct for PCR bias and sequencing error. Sequencing covered both TCR alpha and beta chains, and within each sample the abundances of alpha and beta sequences were tightly co-correlated. In the authors' own workflow: Decombinator V4 was used to annotate the V gene, J gene and CDR3 of the TCR sequences. TCRs were defined as expanded if a significant change between any two time points was detected under a Poisson model with p below 0.0001. TCR abundances were normalised to the total number of TCRs sequenced per sample and were expressed as counts per million. MAIT TCRs were defined by TRAV1-2 paired with TRAJ12, TRAJ20 or TRAJ33, and iNKT TCRs by TRAV10 paired with TRAJ18. A search of VDJdb, accessed on 1 November 2021, was run for TCRs annotated to CMV, EBV and SARS-CoV-2, with TCRs annotated for multiple antigens excluded. Through fastp at Q25 and MiXCR, TCRdb rebuilt clones from the public reads, retaining in-frame beta chains. All rows with the same CDR3 protein become a single entry with the most common DNA and genes. The V and J calls shown here were made by TCRdb, not taken from the authors' results. A total of 25,000 to 35,000 distinct CDR3 sequences appear in this sample, over 6.5% of them only once. About 3% of the sample belongs to the ten largest clones.

A case-control design nested within a healthcare worker cohort in London, UK, was used, with weekly nasopharyngeal swab PCR tests and blood sampling performed. Between 23 and 31 March 2020, the week of the UK lockdown, healthcare workers were enrolled and then followed up weekly for as long as 16 weeks. Summary of the overall study and its limitations: VDJdb matching was skewed toward anti-spike CD8 responses and likely underestimated virus-specific expansions by missing private and CD4 specificities.

This clonotype has ten or more counts. This clone's antigen is unknown. Base qualities are missing; no much larger clone stands one base away. Sequencing used whole blood. The sequence was collected from an adult who was a healthcare worker with PCR-confirmed SARS-CoV-2 infection or an uninfected control (not recorded which). In this chain, TRBV5-1 is recombined with TRBJ2-7, and the D gene may be TRBD2, 5 bases matching. For the CDR3, the sequence is CASSPVRGRASYEQYF. The sequenced DNA is TGCGCCAGCAGCCCGGTTCGCGGGCGAGCAAGCTACGAGCAGTACTTC.